A single sample gave rise to the 20 T cell receptor beta chains below, sequenced in a study of neurological immune-mediated disorders (dated by TCRdb to 2018 to 2020). Library preparation employed 5' RACE. Sequenced on an Illumina HiSeq 2500. TCRdb reprocessing: public reads trimmed at Q25 with fastp, clones called with MiXCR, in-frame beta chains kept. Here each entry gathers all rows of one CDR3 protein and keeps the most common genes and DNA. Counted in this sample were roughly 70,000 distinct CDR3 sequences; roughly 3.9% of them appeared once. The ten largest account for under 1.5% of the sample. The specimen sequenced was PBMCs. These receptors were taken from a man under 40 with multiple sclerosis.

This clonotype was observed at least ten times. The CDR3 protein is CASSYLINQPQHF. CDR3 in DNA: TGTGCCAGCAGTTACCTCATCAATCAGCCCCAGCATTTT. This chain uses TRBV6-2 or TRBV6-3 with TRBJ1-5; no definite D call. V lost 2 bases and J 3 bases, leaving 5 bases between the germline ends. Germline V lookup: CDR1 MNHEY, CDR2 SVGEGT. The CDR3 spans 13 residues.

This clonotype was detected ten times or more. V and J are TRBV4-1 and TRBJ2-7, with D unclear. Germline V gene sequence: CDR1 MGHRA, CDR2 YSYEKL. The CDR3 runs to 13 residues. Trimming removed 1 base from V and 3 bases from J, with 7 bases in between. Here the CDR3 reads CASSQVQDYEQYF. The CDR3 coding sequence is TGCGCCAGCAGCCAAGTACAAGACTACGAGCAGTACTTC.

This clonotype was detected ten times or more. The genes are TRBV5-1 and TRBJ2-7, with TRBD1 matching 9 bases. Germline V gives CDR1 SGHRS, CDR2 YFSETQ. After removal of 5 bases from V and 6 bases from J, the junction contained 12 bases not matched to a gene. This CDR3 spans 15 amino acids. CDR3 region: CASRAPGQGIGEQYF. For the CDR3, the DNA is TGCGCCAGCAGAGCGCCGGGACAGGGAATCGGCGAGCAGTACTTC.

This clonotype was recorded many times. V is TRBV10-3 and J is TRBJ1-1; D remains unclear. The CDR3 has 12 amino acids. Trimming stripped 3 bases from V and 5 bases from J, with 7 bases between. Germline V gene data show CDR1 as ENHRY and CDR2 as SYGVKD. CDR3 sequence reads: CAISETVTEAFF. The CDR3 nucleotides read TGTGCCATCAGTGAAACAGTAACTGAAGCTTTCTTT.

This clonotype was recorded many times. The V gene is TRBV10-3, the J gene TRBJ2-1; TRBD1 matches 8 bases. Germline V gene data show CDR1 as ENHRY and CDR2 as SYGVKD. After removal of 8 bases from V and 4 bases from J, the junction contained 10 bases not matched to a gene. The CDR3 sequence is 15 residues long. The CDR3 DNA sequence: TGTGCCATCGGATGGACAGGGTGGGGATACAATGAGCAGTTCTTC. The encoded protein is CAIGWTGWGYNEQFF.

This rearrangement joins TRBV5-1 to TRBJ2-5; TRBD1 is a possible D gene (6 bases). V was shortened by 4 bases and J by 0 bases, with 10 bases between the two germline ends. CDR1 is SGHRS and CDR2 is YFSETQ in the germline V gene. The CDR3 extends over 14 amino acids. The CDR3 DNA is TGCGCCAGCAGCACCCAGGGGTACCAAGAGACCCAGTACTTC. This sequence encodes CASSTQGYQETQYF.

The table lists this clonotype with many counts. The CDR3 sequence: CSARDFSGSGKPYEQYF. DNA for the CDR3: TGCAGTGCTAGAGATTTTAGTGGTAGCGGTAAGCCCTACGAGCAGTACTTC. The chain has TRBV20-1 and TRBJ2-7, with D tentatively TRBD2 (6 bases). Trimming pared 0 bases from V and 2 bases from J, leaving 20 bases between. The CDR3 runs to 17 residues. Germline lookup yields CDR1 DFQATT and CDR2 SNEGSKA (reference sequence).

This clonotype was seen repeatedly, ten times or more. V usage is TRBV29-1 and J usage is TRBJ1-1, with D unresolved. Trimming took off 5 bases at V and 5 bases at J, with 15 bases between the two ends. This CDR3 has 13 amino acids. The germline gives CDR1 SQVTM, CDR2 ANQGSEA. The CDR3 coding sequence is TGCAGCGTTATCCGGGTGGGAGGAACTGAAGCTTTCTTT. Amino acids: CSVIRVGGTEAFF.

This clonotype was recorded at least ten times. This chain uses TRBV20-1 with TRBJ1-4, with 9 bases identical to TRBD1. V shed 6 bases and J 8 bases; nucleotides not matched to a gene: 10. The CDR3 is 14 residues long. Germline V lookup: CDR1 DFQATT, CDR2 SNEGSKA (reference sequence). CDR3 sequence: CSAFDRGFREKLFF. The CDR3 DNA reads as TGCAGTGCATTCGACAGGGGGTTTAGGGAAAAACTGTTTTTT.

The sample holds many counts of this clonotype. The genes are TRBV20-1 and TRBJ2-5, with D possibly TRBD1 on 5 matching bases. In germline, CDR1 is DFQATT, CDR2 SNEGSKA (reference sequence). The V end was cut by 5 bases, the J end by 5 bases, with 12 bases between. CDR3 length: 12 residues. CDR3 loop: CSAAGSAETQYF. The CDR3 DNA follows: TGCAGTGCTGCAGGGTCGGCGGAGACCCAGTACTTC.

This clonotype has ten or more counts. This chain links TRBV5-1 with TRBJ1-2; no reliable D call. The germline V and J ends were trimmed by 8 bases and 1 base, with 15 bases remaining between them. Germline V gene data show CDR1 as SGHRS and CDR2 as YFSETQ. The CDR3 is 14 residues long. The CDR3, as DNA: TGCGCCAGTCGCCCGGGGTTAGTTAACTATGGCTACACCTTC. This encodes CASRPGLVNYGYTF.

At least ten counts were recorded for this clonotype. The rearrangement joins TRBV3-1 to TRBJ2-3; no definite D call. The V end lost 2 bases, the J end lost 5 bases, and 11 bases lay between the germline ends. The CDR3 covers 14 residues. Per germline, CDR1 LGHDT and CDR2 YNNKEL (reference sequence). Here the CDR3 DNA reads TGTGCCAGCAGCCAATATAACTGGGGAGATACGCAGTATTTT. It encodes CASSQYNWGDTQYF.

To note about this clonotype: A read error may explain this, as a much larger clone is one base away. V is TRBV12-3 or TRBV12-4 and J is TRBJ2-3; tentatively, D is TRBD2 (5 bases). The CDR3 runs 12 residues. CDR3 nucleotides: TGTGTCAGCAGACCAGCGGCAGATACGCAGTATTTT. Encoded protein: CVSRPAADTQYF.

This chain links TRBV9 with TRBJ2-7, with a weak D call TRBD1 (6 bases). Germline V gene sequence: CDR1 SGDLS, CDR2 YYNGEE. The CDR3 has 16 residues. Trimming pared 0 bases from V and 3 bases from J, leaving 16 bases between. CDR3 loop: CASSVAPGTTNYEQYF. As DNA, the CDR3 is TGTGCCAGCAGCGTAGCCCCCGGGACAACTAACTACGAGCAGTACTTC.

This clonotype was picked up many times. The chain has TRBV11-2 and TRBJ2-2, with no clear D. V shed 7 bases and J shed 4 bases, with 19 bases lying between them. Germline V gene lookup returns CDR1 SGHAT and CDR2 FQNNGV. The CDR3 consists of 16 residues. This CDR3 reads CASISHDARVTGELFF. The CDR3, as DNA: TGTGCCAGCATATCCCACGACGCGAGAGTCACCGGGGAGCTGTTTTTT.

This clonotype was picked up many times. The CDR3 sequence: CASSDSGSRDAFF. CDR3 bases: TGTGCCAGCAGTGACTCCGGGTCTAGGGATGCTTTCTTT. The gene calls are TRBV25-1 and TRBJ1-1; D remains unclear. Trimming took 3 bases from V and 11 from J, leaving 16 bases between them. The CDR3 is made up of 13 amino acids. Per the germline V gene, CDR1 is MGHDK and CDR2 is SYGVNS.

This clonotype was seen repeatedly, ten times or more. The chain recombines TRBV20-1 with TRBJ2-1, with D hard to call. The germline V gene encodes CDR1 DFQATT and CDR2 SNEGSKA (reference sequence). Deletions cut 2 bases from V and 2 bases from J, with 19 bases between. This CDR3 region has 17 residues. CDR3 sequence reads: CSARPMERSNPYNEQFF. The CDR3 nucleotides are TGCAGTGCTAGACCTATGGAGAGGTCCAACCCCTACAATGAGCAGTTCTTC.

This clonotype has a count of ten or more. The chain links TRBV20-1 to TRBJ2-1; the match to TRBD2 covers 12 bases. CDR1 and CDR2 (germline): DFQATT, SNEGSKA (reference sequence). V lost 3 bases, J lost 5 bases, and 5 bases stayed unmatched. This CDR3 is built from 15 residues. Here the CDR3 DNA reads TGCAGTGCTAGTAAGCTAGCGGGGGGGAACAATGAGCAGTTCTTC. This gives the protein CSASKLAGGNNEQFF.

This clonotype has a count of ten or more. This sequence joins TRBV12-3 or TRBV12-4 and TRBJ1-5, with D tentatively TRBD1 (5 bases). The V end lost 3 bases, the J end lost 9 bases, and 27 bases lay between the germline ends. The CDR3 has 18 amino acids. The CDR3 bases are TGTGCCAGCAGTTTGGGTAACAGGCGAATTGATTTAGGAGGGCCCCAGCATTTT. It codes for CASSLGNRRIDLGGPQHF.

There are many counts of this clonotype. The genes are TRBV5-1 and TRBJ2-3, with D hard to call. Germline loops: CDR1 SGHRS, CDR2 YFSETQ. The V gene lost 0 bases and the J gene lost 3 bases, with 5 bases spanning the gap. CDR3 size: 13 residues. Here the CDR3 reads CASSLAQTDTQYF. The CDR3 DNA is TGCGCCAGCAGCTTGGCACAGACAGATACGCAGTATTTT.